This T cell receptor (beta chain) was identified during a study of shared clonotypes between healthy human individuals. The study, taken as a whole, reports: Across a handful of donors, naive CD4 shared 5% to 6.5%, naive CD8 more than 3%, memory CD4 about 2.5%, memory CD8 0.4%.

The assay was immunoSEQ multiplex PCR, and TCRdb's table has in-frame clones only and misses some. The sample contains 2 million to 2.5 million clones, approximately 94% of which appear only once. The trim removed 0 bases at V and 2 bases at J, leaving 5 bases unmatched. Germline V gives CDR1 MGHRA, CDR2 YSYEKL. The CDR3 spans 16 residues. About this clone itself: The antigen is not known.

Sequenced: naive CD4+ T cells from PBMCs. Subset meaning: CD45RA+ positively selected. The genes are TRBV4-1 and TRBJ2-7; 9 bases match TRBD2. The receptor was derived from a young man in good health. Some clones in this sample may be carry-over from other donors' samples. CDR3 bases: TGCGCCAGCAGCCAAGAAAGGGCGGGAGGGACCTACGAGCAGTACTTC. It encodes CASSQERAGGTYEQYF.